The T cell receptor beta chain described here comes from a study of shared clonotypes between healthy human individuals. The study, taken as a whole, reports: Estimated richness was generally greater in naive than memory subsets.

Per the germline V gene, CDR1 is MDHEN and CDR2 is SYDVKM. CDR3 size: 15 residues. V was shortened by 1 base and J by 3 bases, with 13 bases between the two germline ends. TCRdb's copy holds only in-frame clones and misses some; the assay was immunoSEQ multiplex PCR. This table has 2.5 million or so clones, around 90% appearing once. This clone was picked up one time. Its target is not known. This chain connects TRBV28 to TRBJ2-7; TRBD2 is a possible D gene (5 bases). Input material: naive CD4+ T cells sorted from blood. Subset reported: CD45RA+ positively selected. This receptor was identified in a man younger than 35 in good health. The CDR3 DNA reads as TGTGCCAGCAGTTTATCATCAGTAGCGAACTACGAGCAGTACTTC. It specifies CASSLSSVANYEQYF.